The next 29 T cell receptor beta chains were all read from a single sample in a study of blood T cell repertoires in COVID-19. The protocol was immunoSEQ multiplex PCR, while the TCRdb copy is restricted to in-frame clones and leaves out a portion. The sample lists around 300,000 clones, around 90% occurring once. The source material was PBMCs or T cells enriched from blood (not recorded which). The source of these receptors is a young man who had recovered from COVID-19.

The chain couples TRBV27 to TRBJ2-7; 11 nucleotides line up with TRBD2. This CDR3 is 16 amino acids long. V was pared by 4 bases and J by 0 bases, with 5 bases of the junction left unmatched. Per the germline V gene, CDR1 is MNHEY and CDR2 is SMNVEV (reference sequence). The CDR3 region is CASSSRLAGPSYEQYF. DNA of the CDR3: TGTGCCAGCAGTTCCCGACTAGCGGGGCCCTCCTACGAGCAGTACTTC.

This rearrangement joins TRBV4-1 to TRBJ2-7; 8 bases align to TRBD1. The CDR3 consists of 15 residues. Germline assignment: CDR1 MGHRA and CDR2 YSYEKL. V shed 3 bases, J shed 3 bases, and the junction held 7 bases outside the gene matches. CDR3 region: CASSHRGQGFYEQYF. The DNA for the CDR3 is TGCGCCAGCAGCCATCGCGGACAGGGCTTCTACGAGCAGTACTTC.

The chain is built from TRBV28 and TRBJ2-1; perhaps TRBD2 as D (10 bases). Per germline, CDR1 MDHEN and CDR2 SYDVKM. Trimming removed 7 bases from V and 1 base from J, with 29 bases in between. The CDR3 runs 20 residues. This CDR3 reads CASKGQGSTSGAYSYNEQFF. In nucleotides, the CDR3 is TGTGCCAGCAAGGGACAGGGAAGCACTAGCGGGGCCTATTCCTACAATGAGCAGTTCTTC.

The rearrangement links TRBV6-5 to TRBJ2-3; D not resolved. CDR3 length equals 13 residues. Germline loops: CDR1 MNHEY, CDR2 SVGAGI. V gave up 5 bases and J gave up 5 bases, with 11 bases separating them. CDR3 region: CASSPGYLDTQYF. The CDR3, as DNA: TGTGCCAGCAGTCCCGGTTATCTAGATACGCAGTATTTT.

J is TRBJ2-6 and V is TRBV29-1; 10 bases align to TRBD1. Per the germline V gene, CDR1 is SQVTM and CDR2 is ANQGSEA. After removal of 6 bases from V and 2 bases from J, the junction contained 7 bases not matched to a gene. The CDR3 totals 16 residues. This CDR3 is CSVRQGAGAGANVLTF. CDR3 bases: TGCAGCGTAAGACAGGGGGCAGGTGCTGGGGCCAACGTCCTGACTTTC.

The CDR3: CASSLPPNEQFF. CDR3 DNA sequence: TGTGCCAGCAGCCTTCCTCCCAATGAGCAGTTCTTC. The V call is TRBV28, the J call TRBJ2-1, with D uncertain. Germline values: CDR1 MDHEN, CDR2 SYDVKM. V lost 6 bases to trimming and J lost 6 bases, with 9 bases between them. CDR3 size: 12 residues.

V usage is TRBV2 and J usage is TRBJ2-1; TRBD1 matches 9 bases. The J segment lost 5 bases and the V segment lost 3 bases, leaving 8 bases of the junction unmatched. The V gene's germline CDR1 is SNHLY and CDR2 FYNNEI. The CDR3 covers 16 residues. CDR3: CASSEGPGTGHNEQFF. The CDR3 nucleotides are TGTGCCAGCAGTGAGGGCCCCGGGACAGGGCACAATGAGCAGTTCTTC.

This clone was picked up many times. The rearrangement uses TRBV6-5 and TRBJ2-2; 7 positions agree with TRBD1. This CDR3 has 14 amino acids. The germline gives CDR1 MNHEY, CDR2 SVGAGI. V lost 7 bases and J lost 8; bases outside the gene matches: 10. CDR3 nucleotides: TGTGCCAGCAACATCCAGCACAGGGGTGGGGAGCTGTTTTTT. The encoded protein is CASNIQHRGGELFF.

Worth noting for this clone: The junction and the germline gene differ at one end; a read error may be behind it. For the CDR3, the DNA is TGTGCCAGCAGTCAAGGGCAGGGTTGGGAAGATACGCAGTATTTT. This codes for CASSQGQGWEDTQYF. V usage is TRBV14 and J usage is TRBJ2-3, with D perhaps TRBD1 (5 bases). This CDR3 spans 15 amino acids. CDR1 and CDR2 (germline): SGHDN, FVKESK.

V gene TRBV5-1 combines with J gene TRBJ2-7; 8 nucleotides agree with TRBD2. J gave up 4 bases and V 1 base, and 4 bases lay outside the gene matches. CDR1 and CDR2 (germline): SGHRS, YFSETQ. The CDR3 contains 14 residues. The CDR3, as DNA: TGCGCCAGCAGCTTGAACGGGGGGGTTTACGAGCAGTACTTC. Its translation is CASSLNGGVYEQYF.

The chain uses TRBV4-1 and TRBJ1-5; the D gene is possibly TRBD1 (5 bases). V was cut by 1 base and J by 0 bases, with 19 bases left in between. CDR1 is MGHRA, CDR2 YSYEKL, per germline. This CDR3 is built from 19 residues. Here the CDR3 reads CASSQGGQGLGYSNQPQHF. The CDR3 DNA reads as TGCGCCAGCAGCCAAGGAGGGCAGGGACTAGGATATAGCAATCAGCCCCAGCATTTT.

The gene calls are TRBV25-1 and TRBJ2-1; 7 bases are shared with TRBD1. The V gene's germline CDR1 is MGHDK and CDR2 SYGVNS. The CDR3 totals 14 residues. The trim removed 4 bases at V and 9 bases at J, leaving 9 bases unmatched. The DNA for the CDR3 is TGTGCCAGCAGTGGAAGGGGGCACGTCTCTGAGCAGTTCTTC. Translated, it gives CASSGRGHVSEQFF.

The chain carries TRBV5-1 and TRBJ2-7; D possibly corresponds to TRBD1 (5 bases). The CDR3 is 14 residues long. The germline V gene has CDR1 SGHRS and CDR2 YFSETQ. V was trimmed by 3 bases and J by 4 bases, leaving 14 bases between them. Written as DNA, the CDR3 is TGCGCCAGCAGCTCTGGCGCAGGGATTTACGAGCAGTACTTC. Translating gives CASSSGAGIYEQYF.

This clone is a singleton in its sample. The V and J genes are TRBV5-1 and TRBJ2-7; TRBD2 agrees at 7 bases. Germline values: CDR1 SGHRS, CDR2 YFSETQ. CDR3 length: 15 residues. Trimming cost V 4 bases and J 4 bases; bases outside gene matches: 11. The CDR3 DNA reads TGCGCCAGCAGCCAAACCGGACTAGAGGGGTACGAGCAGTACTTC. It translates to CASSQTGLEGYEQYF.

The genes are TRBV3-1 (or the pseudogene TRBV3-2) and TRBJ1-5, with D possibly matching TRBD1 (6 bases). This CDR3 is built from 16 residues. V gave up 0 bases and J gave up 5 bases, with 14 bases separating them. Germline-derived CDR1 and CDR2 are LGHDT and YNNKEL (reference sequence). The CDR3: CASSQDYGQGHQPQHF. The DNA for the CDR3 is TGTGCCAGCAGCCAAGATTATGGTCAGGGGCATCAGCCCCAGCATTTT.

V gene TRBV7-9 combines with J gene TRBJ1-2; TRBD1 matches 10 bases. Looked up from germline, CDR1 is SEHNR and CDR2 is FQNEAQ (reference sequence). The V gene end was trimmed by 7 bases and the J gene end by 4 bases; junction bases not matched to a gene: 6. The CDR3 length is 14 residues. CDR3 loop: CASTSTGGPYGYTF. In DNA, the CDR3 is TGTGCCAGCACCTCGACAGGGGGCCCCTATGGCTACACCTTC.

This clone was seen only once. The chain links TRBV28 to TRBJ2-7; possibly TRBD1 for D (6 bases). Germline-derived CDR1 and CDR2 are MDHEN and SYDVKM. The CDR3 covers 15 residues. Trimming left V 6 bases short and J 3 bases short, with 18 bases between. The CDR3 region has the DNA TGTGCCAGCAGAAGTCAGGGGCGCCTAATCTACGAGCAGTACTTC. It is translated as CASRSQGRLIYEQYF.

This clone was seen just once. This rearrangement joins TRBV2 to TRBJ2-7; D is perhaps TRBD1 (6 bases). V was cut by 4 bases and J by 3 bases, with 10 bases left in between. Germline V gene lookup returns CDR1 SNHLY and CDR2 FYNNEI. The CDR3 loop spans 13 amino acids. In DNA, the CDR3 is TGTGCCAGCAGTGGGGACACAGTCTACGAGCAGTACTTC. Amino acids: CASSGDTVYEQYF.

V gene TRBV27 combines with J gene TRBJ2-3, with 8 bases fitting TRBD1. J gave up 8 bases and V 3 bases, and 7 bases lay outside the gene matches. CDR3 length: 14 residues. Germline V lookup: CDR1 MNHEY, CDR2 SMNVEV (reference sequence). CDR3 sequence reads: CASSLGQAFGTQYF. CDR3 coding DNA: TGTGCCAGCAGTTTGGGACAGGCCTTCGGTACGCAGTATTTT.

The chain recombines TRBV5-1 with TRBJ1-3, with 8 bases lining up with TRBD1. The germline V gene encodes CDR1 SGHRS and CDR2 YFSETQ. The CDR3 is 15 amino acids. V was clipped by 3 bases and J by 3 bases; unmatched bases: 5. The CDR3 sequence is CASSSGQAGGNTIYF. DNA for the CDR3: TGCGCCAGCAGCTCGGGACAGGCCGGTGGAAACACCATATATTTT.

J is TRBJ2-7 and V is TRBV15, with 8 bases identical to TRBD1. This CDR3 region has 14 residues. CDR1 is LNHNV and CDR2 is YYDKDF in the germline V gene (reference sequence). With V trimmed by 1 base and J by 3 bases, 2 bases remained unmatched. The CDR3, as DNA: TGTGCCACCAGCAGAGGGACAGGGAACTACGAGCAGTACTTC. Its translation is CATSRGTGNYEQYF. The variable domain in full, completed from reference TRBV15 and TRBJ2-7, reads DAMVIQNPRYQVTQFGKPVTLSCSQTLNHNVMYWYQQKSSQAPKLLFHYYDKDFNNEADTPDNFQSRRPNTSFCFLDIRSPGLGDTAMYLCATSRGTGNYEQYFGPGTRLTVT.

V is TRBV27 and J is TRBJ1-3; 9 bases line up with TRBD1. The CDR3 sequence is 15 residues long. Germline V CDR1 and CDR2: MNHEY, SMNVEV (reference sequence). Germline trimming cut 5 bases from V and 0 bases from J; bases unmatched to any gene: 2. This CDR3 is CASSRDRASGNTIYF. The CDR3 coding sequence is TGTGCCAGCAGTCGGGACAGGGCCTCTGGAAACACCATATATTTT.

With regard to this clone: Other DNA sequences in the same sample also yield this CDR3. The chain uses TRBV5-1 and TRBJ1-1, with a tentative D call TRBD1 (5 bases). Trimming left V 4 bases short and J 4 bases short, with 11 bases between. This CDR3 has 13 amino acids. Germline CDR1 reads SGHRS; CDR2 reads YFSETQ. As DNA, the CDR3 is TGCGCCAGCAGCGAGCAGGGAGGCACTGAAGCTTTCTTT. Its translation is CASSEQGGTEAFF.

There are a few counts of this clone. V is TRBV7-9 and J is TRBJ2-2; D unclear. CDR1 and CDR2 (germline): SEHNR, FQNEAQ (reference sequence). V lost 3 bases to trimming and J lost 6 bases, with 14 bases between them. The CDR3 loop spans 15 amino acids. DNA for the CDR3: TGTGCCAGCAGCTTGGGCCCTTTGTGGGCCGGGGAGCTGTTTTTT. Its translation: CASSLGPLWAGELFF.

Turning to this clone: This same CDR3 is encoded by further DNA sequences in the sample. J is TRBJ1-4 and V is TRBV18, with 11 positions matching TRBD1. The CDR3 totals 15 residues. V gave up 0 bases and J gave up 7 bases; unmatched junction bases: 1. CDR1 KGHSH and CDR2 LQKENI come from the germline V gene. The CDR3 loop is CASSPPGQGGEKLFF. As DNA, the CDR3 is TGTGCCAGCTCACCACCGGGACAGGGGGGTGAAAAACTGTTTTTT. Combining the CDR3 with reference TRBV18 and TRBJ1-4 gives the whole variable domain NAGVMQNPRHLVRRRGQEARLRCSPMKGHSHVYWYRQLPEEGLKFMVYLQKENIIDESGMPKERFSAEFPKEGPSILRIQQVVRGDSAAYFCASSPPGQGGEKLFFGSGTQLSVL.

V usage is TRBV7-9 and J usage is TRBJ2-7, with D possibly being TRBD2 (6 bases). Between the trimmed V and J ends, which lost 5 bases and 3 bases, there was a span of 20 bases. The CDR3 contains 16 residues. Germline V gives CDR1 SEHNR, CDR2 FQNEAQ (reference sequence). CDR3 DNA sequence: TGTGCCAGCAGCCCCACCGATGGGGGGACCTACTACGAGCAGTACTTC. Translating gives CASSPTDGGTYYEQYF. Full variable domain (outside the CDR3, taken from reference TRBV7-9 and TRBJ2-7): DTGVSQNPRHKITKRGQNVTFRCDPISEHNRLYWYRQTLGQGPEFLTYFQNEAQLEKSRLLSDRFSAERPKGSFSTLEIQRTEQGDSAMYLCASSPTDGGTYYEQYFGPGTRLTVT.

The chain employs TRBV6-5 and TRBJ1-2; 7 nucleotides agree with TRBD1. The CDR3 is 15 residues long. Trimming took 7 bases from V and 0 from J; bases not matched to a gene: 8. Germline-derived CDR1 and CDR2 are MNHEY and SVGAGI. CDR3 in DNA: TGTGCCAGCAAACCAGGGGGAGGATCTAACTATGGCTACACCTTC. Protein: CASKPGGGSNYGYTF.

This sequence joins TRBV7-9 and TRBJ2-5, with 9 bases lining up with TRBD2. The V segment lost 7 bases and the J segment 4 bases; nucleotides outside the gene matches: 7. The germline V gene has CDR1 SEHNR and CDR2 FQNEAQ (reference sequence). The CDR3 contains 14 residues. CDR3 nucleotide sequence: TGTGCCAGCACAGCGGGGGGATCTGCAGAGACCCAGTACTTC. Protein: CASTAGGSAETQYF.

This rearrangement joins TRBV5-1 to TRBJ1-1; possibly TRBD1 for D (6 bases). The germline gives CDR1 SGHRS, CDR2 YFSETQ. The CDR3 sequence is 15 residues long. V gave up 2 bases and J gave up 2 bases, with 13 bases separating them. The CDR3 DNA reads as TGCGCCAGCAGCTTAGGGGGGGTGAGAAACACTGAAGCTTTCTTT. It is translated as CASSLGGVRNTEAFF.